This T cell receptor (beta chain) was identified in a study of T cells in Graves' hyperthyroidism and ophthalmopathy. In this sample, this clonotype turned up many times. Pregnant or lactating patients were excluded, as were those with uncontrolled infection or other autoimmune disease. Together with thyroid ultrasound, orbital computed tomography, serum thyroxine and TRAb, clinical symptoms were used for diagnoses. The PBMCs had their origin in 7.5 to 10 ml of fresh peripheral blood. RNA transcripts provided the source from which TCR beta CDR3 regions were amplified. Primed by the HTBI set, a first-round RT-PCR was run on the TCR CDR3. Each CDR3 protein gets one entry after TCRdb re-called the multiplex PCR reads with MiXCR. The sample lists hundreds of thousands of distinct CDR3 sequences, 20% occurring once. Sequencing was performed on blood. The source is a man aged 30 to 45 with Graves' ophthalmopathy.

The CDR3 reads CASSEDTRTAQYF. CDR3 DNA: TGTGCCAGCAGTGAAGATACCCGCACGGCGCAGTACTTC. The chain employs TRBV2 and TRBJ2-7; D not resolved. This CDR3 is built from 13 residues. In germline, CDR1 is SNHLY, CDR2 FYNNEI. Trimming took off 1 base at V and 9 bases at J, with 13 bases between the two ends.